This T cell receptor beta chain was identified in a study of CD8 T cells in ankylosing spondylitis. The CDR3 runs to 16 residues. Germline V CDR1 and CDR2: SGHRS, YFSETQ. Losses at the gene ends were 3 bases for V and 0 bases for J; bases not matched to a gene: 7. This clonotype showed up just a few times. The antigen remains unidentified. Whole-study findings and limits: A number of the motif variants had already been described in reactive arthritis synovial fluid and blood. Characteristic of ankylosing spondylitis blood, it appeared, was a TCR beta motif comprising several highly homologous variants.

TCRdb ran MiXCR on the 5' RACE reads and lists one entry per CDR3 protein. The data contain around 770,000 distinct CDR3 sequences, around 11% of them singletons. The sequence derives from a male donor with ankylosing spondylitis. The sample comprised blood, either unsorted or a sorted T cell fraction (not recorded which). The chain couples TRBV5-1 to TRBJ1-1; TRBD1 matches at 8 bases. The chain's CDR3 is CASSSGQGSMNTEAFF. The CDR3 nucleotides read TGCGCCAGCAGCTCTGGACAGGGATCGATGAACACTGAAGCTTTCTTT.